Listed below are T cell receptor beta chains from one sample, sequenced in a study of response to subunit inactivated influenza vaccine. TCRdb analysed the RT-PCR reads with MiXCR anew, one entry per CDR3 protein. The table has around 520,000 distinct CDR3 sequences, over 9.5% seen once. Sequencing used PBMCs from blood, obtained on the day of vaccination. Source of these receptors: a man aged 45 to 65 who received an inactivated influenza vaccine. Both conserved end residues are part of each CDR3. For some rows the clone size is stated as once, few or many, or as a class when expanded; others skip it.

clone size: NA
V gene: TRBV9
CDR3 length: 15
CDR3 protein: CASSARVAVQETQYF

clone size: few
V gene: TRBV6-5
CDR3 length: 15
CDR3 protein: CASSYDGTAFYEQYF

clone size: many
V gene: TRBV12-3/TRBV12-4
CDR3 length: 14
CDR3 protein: CASSPGQGNEKLFF

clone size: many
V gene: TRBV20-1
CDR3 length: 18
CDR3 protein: CSATILGGGRGGNQPQHF

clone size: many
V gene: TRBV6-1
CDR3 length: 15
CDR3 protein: CASSGTTLSNQPQHF

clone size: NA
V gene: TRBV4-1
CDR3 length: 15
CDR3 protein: CASTRLAGLQETQYF

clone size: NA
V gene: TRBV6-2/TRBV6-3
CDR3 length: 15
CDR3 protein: CASSAGGGRNQPQHF

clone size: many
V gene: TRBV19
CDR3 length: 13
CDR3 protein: CASSIQDSYEQYF

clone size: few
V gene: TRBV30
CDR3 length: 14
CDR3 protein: CAWSAGGAGYEQYF

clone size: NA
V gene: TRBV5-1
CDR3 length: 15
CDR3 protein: CASSFGTGVQETQYF

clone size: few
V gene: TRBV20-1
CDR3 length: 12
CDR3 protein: CSASNRVYEQYF

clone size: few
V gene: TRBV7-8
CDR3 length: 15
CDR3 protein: CASSLFGGLLGELFF

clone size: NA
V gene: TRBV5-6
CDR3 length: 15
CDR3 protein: CASSLRQGVYNEQFF